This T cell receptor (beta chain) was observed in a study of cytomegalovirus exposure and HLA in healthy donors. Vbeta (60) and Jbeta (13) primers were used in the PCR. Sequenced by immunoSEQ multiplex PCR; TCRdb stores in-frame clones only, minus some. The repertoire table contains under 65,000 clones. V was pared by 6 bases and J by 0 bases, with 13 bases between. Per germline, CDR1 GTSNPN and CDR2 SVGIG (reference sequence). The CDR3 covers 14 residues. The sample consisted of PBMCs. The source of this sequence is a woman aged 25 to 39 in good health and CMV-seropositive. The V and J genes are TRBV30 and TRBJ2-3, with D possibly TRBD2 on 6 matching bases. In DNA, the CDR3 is TGTGCCTGTTCTGCCGGGACTAGCACAGATACGCAGTATTTT. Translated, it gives CACSAGTSTDTQYF.